A single sample is the source of the 17 T cell receptor beta chains below, sequenced in a study of beta chain features in type 1 diabetes. Expressed TCRB transcripts were sequenced because the entire RNA isolate underwent reverse transcription. Only in-frame clones appear in the TCRdb table, and some are missing; sequencing was by immunoSEQ multiplex PCR. The data contain about 290,000 clones, roughly 8% of them singletons. Sequences were obtained from central memory CD4+ T cells from blood. Receptor source: a woman aged 18-30 years in good health.

This clone came up many times. V and J are TRBV2 and TRBJ1-1; D unresolved. Between the trimmed V and J ends, which lost 4 bases and 1 base, there was a span of 7 bases. The CDR3 runs to 13 residues. Germline values: CDR1 SNHLY, CDR2 FYNNEI. Here the CDR3 reads CASSAQPNTEAFF. The CDR3, as DNA: TGTGCCAGCAGTGCACAGCCGAACACTGAAGCTTTCTTT. The variable domain in full, completed from reference TRBV2 and TRBJ1-1, reads EPEVTQTPSHQVTQMGQEVILRCVPISNHLYFYWYRQILGQKVEFLVSFYNNEISEKSEIFDDQFSVERPDGSNFTLKIRSTKLEDSAMYFCASSAQPNTEAFFGQGTRLTVV.

V is TRBV6-5 and J is TRBJ1-1; D unresolved. Germline V CDR1 and CDR2: MNHEY, SVGAGI. V was cut by 10 bases and J by 3 bases, with 15 bases left in between. The CDR3 is 13 amino acids. CDR3 DNA: TGTGCCATCGCGGGTGGACCGTACACTGAAGCTTTCTTT. This codes for CAIAGGPYTEAFF.

This clone showed up just a few times. This chain links TRBV7-9 with TRBJ2-3, with 8 bases matching TRBD2. Germline assignment: CDR1 SEHNR and CDR2 FQNEAQ (reference sequence). J was trimmed by 7 bases and V by 4 bases; bases with no gene match: 7. The CDR3 runs to 14 residues. CDR3 coding DNA: TGTGCCAGCAGCTCCTCCGGGAGGGCCCATACGCAGTATTTT. Protein product: CASSSSGRAHTQYF.

This clone occurred a few times. The chain employs TRBV18 and TRBJ1-1; D is possibly TRBD1 (5 bases). The V gene's germline CDR1 is KGHSH and CDR2 LQKENI. This CDR3 has 14 amino acids. The V end was cut by 5 bases, the J end by 1 base, with 11 bases between. CDR3 in amino acids: CASSGGASNTEAFF. The CDR3 DNA sequence: TGTGCCAGCTCAGGAGGGGCGTCGAACACTGAAGCTTTCTTT.

This clone was counted many times. The rearrangement links TRBV19 to TRBJ2-7; TRBD2 might be the D (5 bases). Germline values: CDR1 LNHDA, CDR2 SQIVND (reference sequence). This CDR3 has 16 residues. The V end lost 3 bases, the J end lost 6 bases, and 21 bases lay between the germline ends. The CDR3 here is CASSIWRAGQPPEQYF. The CDR3 DNA reads as TGTGCCAGTAGTATCTGGCGGGCGGGCCAGCCCCCCGAGCAGTACTTC.

The V call is TRBV6-4, the J call TRBJ1-1; D remains unclear. Between the trimmed V and J ends, which lost 8 bases and 4 bases, there was a span of 14 bases. The CDR3 spans 13 residues. CDR1 is MRHNA, CDR2 SNTAGT, per germline. The CDR3 DNA follows: TGTGCCAGCTCCGGGGAGGAGGGCACTGAAGCTTTCTTT. It encodes CASSGEEGTEAFF.

The sample holds many counts of this clone. The V and J genes are TRBV4-1 and TRBJ1-6; D might be TRBD1 (6 bases). This CDR3 comprises 16 residues. The germline V gene encodes CDR1 MGHRA and CDR2 YSYEKL. V dropped 6 bases and J dropped 9 bases, with 21 bases sitting between them. Here the CDR3 DNA reads TGCGCCAGCAGGGATGGGGTCAGGGGAGGAGGTTCACCCCTCCACTTT. This gives the protein CASRDGVRGGGSPLHF.

This rearrangement joins TRBV19 to TRBJ2-5; no firm D call. V was trimmed by 5 bases and J by 5 bases, leaving 6 bases between them. CDR3 length: 11 residues. Germline V gene sequence: CDR1 LNHDA, CDR2 SQIVND (reference sequence). The CDR3 is CASSFRETQYF. CDR3 DNA sequence: TGTGCCAGTAGTTTTAGGGAGACCCAGTACTTC.

This chain uses TRBV29-1 with TRBJ1-2, with D perhaps TRBD1 (5 bases). Trimming took 5 bases from V and 8 from J, leaving 12 bases between them. CDR1 and CDR2 from the germline V gene are SQVTM and ANQGSEA. The CDR3 has 11 amino acids. CDR3 DNA: TGCAGCGTTTCCAGGGATGGGGGCTACACCTTC. Its translation: CSVSRDGGYTF.

This clone has just a few counts. The V gene is TRBV28, the J gene TRBJ1-2; D remains unclear. The CDR3 loop spans 15 amino acids. The V end was cut by 4 bases, the J end by 2 bases, with 14 bases between. Germline values: CDR1 MDHEN, CDR2 SYDVKM. The CDR3 DNA reads as TGTGCCAGCAGTTCCCCTAAAGACGGGAACTATGGCTACACCTTC. Residues: CASSSPKDGNYGYTF.

The V gene is TRBV4-2, the J gene TRBJ2-2, with TRBD2 identical over 10 bases. The CDR3 has 15 residues. Looked up from germline, CDR1 is LGHNA and CDR2 is YNFKEQ. The trim removed 8 bases at V and 7 bases at J, leaving 10 bases unmatched. CDR3 nucleotide sequence: TGTGCCAGCCGACCCTCTAGCGGGAGTATCGGGGAGCTGTTTTTT. It encodes CASRPSSGSIGELFF.

This clone was counted only a few times. CDR3 amino acids: CASSPGQGVGEAFF. CDR3 nucleotide sequence: TGTGCCAGCAGCCCAGGACAGGGGGTCGGTGAAGCTTTCTTT. The gene calls are TRBV7-3 and TRBJ1-1; 10 bases are shared with TRBD1. Germline V gene sequence: CDR1 SGHTA, CDR2 FQGTGA. J was trimmed by 7 bases and V by 5 bases; bases with no gene match: 7. The CDR3 extends over 14 amino acids.

The sample holds a few counts of this clone. The V gene is TRBV4-2, the J gene TRBJ2-6; 10 nucleotides line up with TRBD2. The junction had 4 bases not matched to a gene; V was cut back by 3 bases and J by 2 bases. The germline CDR1 and CDR2 sequences are LGHNA and YNFKEQ. CDR3 length: 17 amino acids. CDR3 DNA sequence: TGTGCCAGCAGCCAGGCGCTAGCGGGGGCTGGGGCCAACGTCCTGACTTTC. Translation: CASSQALAGAGANVLTF.

This clone has a handful of counts. The gene calls are TRBV28 and TRBJ2-5; D tentatively reads TRBD1 or TRBD2 (5 bases each). There are 15 residues in the CDR3. Looked up from germline, CDR1 is MDHEN and CDR2 is SYDVKM. The V end lost 6 bases, the J end lost 2 bases, and 16 bases lay between the germline ends. The chain's CDR3 is CASSPGAEGQETQYF. The CDR3 nucleotides read TGTGCCAGCAGCCCCGGGGCTGAGGGGCAAGAGACCCAGTACTTC.

The genes are TRBV4-1 and TRBJ2-1; tentatively, D is TRBD1 (5 bases). This CDR3 spans 14 amino acids. Germline CDR1 and CDR2: MGHRA and YSYEKL. Trimming removed 2 bases from V and 9 bases from J, with 14 bases in between. CDR3 DNA sequence: TGCGCCAGCAGCCAAAATCCCAGGGCAGGTGAGCAGTTCTTC. Its protein is CASSQNPRAGEQFF.

The chain is built from TRBV5-1 and TRBJ2-6, with D possibly being TRBD1 (7 bases). CDR1 SGHRS and CDR2 YFSETQ come from the germline V gene. The CDR3 extends over 17 amino acids. V lost 4 bases, J lost 4 bases, and 18 bases lay in between. DNA for the CDR3: TGCGCCAGCAGCAAGCAGGGGGGTGCGGCCGGGGCCAACGTCCTGACTTTC. It is translated as CASSKQGGAAGANVLTF.

The CDR3 DNA reads TGTGCCAGCAGTGAAGAGTTCCGGGAACTTGATACGCAGTATTTT. As protein: CASSEEFRELDTQYF. This chain joins TRBV2 and TRBJ2-3; possible D gene TRBD2, 5 bases. There are 15 residues in the CDR3. Trimming pared 1 base from V and 6 bases from J, leaving 14 bases between. Germline loops: CDR1 SNHLY, CDR2 FYNNEI.